The clone carrying this TCR beta chain was detected ten times or more. What it recognizes is unknown. V was clipped by 7 bases and J by 7 bases, with 14 bases between them. The CDR3 runs 12 residues. The source of the sample is a study of regulatory T cells in long-lasting Graves disease. Noted time point: persistent/refractory GD, antithyroid drugs over 5 years with positive TRAb. Isolated PBMC RNA provided the starting material for the TCR library. Patients all came to the study from an endocrinology department in Xi'an, China. Overall study findings and caveats: With persistent disease, TRBV28, TRBJ1-2 and TRBJ2-5 were the favored segments. With approximately 2,500 shared public clonotypes, persistent patients exceeded new patients, who shared over 850. Those with persistent Graves' had less TCR diversity than newly diagnosed patients.

Arm-PCR of CDR3 regions and iRepertoire HTBI primers were used to build TCR beta libraries. TCRdb independently ran MiXCR on the multiplex PCR reads; one entry per CDR3 protein. The data show approximately 290,000 distinct CDR3 sequences, approximately 20% seen once. The sequence was obtained from a female donor with Graves disease. Sample: peripheral blood mononuclear cells (PBMCs), taken when the disease was refractory, from a patient treated with antithyroid drugs. The rearrangement links TRBV12-3 or TRBV12-4 to TRBJ2-7; D is tentatively TRBD1 or TRBD2 (6 bases each). In DNA form, the CDR3 reads TGTGCCAGCAATCCCGGAGGGGGGGAGCAGTACTTC. It encodes CASNPGGGEQYF.